Each of the 10 T cell receptor beta chains below was sequenced from the same sample in a study of cytomegalovirus exposure and HLA in healthy donors. PCR primers comprised 60 Vbeta and 13 Jbeta primers. This table comes from immunoSEQ multiplex PCR, and its TCRdb copy is limited to in-frame clones, with some not included. The table shows about 200,000 clones, with around 86% occurring only once. The specimen was PBMCs. These receptors were collected from a woman between 45 and 65 years old in good health and CMV-seropositive.

V and J are TRBV6-1 and TRBJ2-1, with TRBD2 as a possible D gene (7 bases). Trimming removed 6 bases at V and 4 bases at J, with 16 bases between. The V gene's germline CDR1 is MNHNS and CDR2 SASEGT. This CDR3 comprises 15 residues. CDR3 sequence reads: CASRVLGGQYNEQFF. The DNA of the CDR3 is TGTGCCAGCAGAGTCCTGGGGGGGCAATACAATGAGCAGTTCTTC.

The chain joins TRBV10-3 to TRBJ2-3, with D perhaps TRBD1 (5 bases). The germline V gene encodes CDR1 ENHRY and CDR2 SYGVKD. CDR3 length equals 14 residues. Trimming cost V 7 bases and J 0 bases, with 11 bases left between them. CDR3 sequence reads: CAINRGLSTDTQYF. Here the CDR3 DNA reads TGTGCCATCAATAGGGGCCTTAGCACAGATACGCAGTATTTT.

The V call is TRBV7-3, the J call TRBJ2-3; TRBD2 matches at 9 bases. Germline lookup yields CDR1 SGHTA and CDR2 FQGTGA. V lost 5 bases and J lost 0; bases outside the gene matches: 3. This CDR3 comprises 15 residues. CDR3 in amino acids: CASSKTSGSTDTQYF. In DNA, the CDR3 is TGTGCCAGCAGCAAGACTAGCGGAAGCACAGATACGCAGTATTTT.

This clone appeared a single time. The chain combines TRBV5-6 with TRBJ2-7; D is possibly TRBD2 (5 bases). The V end was cut by 2 bases, the J end by 2 bases, with 8 bases between. Germline V gene data show CDR1 as SGHDT and CDR2 as YYEEEE. The CDR3 length is 13 residues. The chain's CDR3 is CASSFRGTYEQYF. The CDR3 DNA is TGTGCCAGCAGCTTTAGAGGGACCTACGAGCAGTACTTC.

The rearrangement uses TRBV5-4 and TRBJ2-1, with 7 bases that match TRBD1. The CDR3 is 15 amino acids. CDR1 is SGHNT, CDR2 YYREEE, per germline (reference sequence). Trimming took 4 bases from V and 2 from J; bases not matched to a gene: 6. CDR3 protein: CASSPDRAAYNEQFF. The DNA for the CDR3 is TGTGCCAGCAGCCCAGACAGGGCGGCCTACAATGAGCAGTTCTTC.

The genes are TRBV5-1 and TRBJ2-2; D may be TRBD1 (6 bases). Trimming shortened V by 2 bases and J by 3 bases, and 11 bases separated the two germline ends. CDR3 length equals 15 residues. The germline CDR1 and CDR2 sequences are SGHRS and YFSETQ. CDR3 sequence (DNA): TGCGCCAGCAGCTTTACAGGGTTTGACACCGGGGAGCTGTTTTTT. Encoded protein: CASSFTGFDTGELFF.

This clone was counted only a few times. A read error may produce the germline difference seen at one junction end. The rearrangement uses TRBV6-5 and TRBJ1-1; unclear D gene. Germline CDR1 is MNHEY and CDR2 is SVGAGI. The CDR3 covers 12 residues. CDR3 in DNA: TGTGCCAGCAGCCACGGCGGGAGCCCCTGTACCTTT. Its protein is CASSHGGSPCTF.

This chain connects TRBV5-6 to TRBJ1-1, with 9 bases that match TRBD1. The trim removed 6 bases at V and 10 bases at J, leaving 10 bases unmatched. Per germline, CDR1 SGHDT and CDR2 YYEEEE. The CDR3 consists of 13 residues. The CDR3 sequence: CASTIQGATPAFF. CDR3 nucleotide sequence: TGTGCCAGCACCATACAGGGGGCGACCCCAGCTTTCTTT.

Note on this clone: Other DNA sequences within the sample encode an identical CDR3. CDR3 sequence reads: CASSPGGSNQPQHF. DNA for the CDR3: TGTGCCAGCAGCCCAGGAGGTAGCAATCAGCCCCAGCATTTT. This chain joins TRBV7-9 and TRBJ1-5; no clear D gene. This CDR3 is 14 amino acids long. V was trimmed by 5 bases and J by 0 bases, leaving 8 bases between them. Germline V lookup: CDR1 SEHNR, CDR2 FQNEAQ (reference sequence).

The chain has TRBV4-2 and TRBJ1-2; perhaps TRBD1 as D (5 bases). The germline V gene encodes CDR1 LGHNA and CDR2 YNFKEQ. V was trimmed by 0 bases and J by 6 bases, leaving 8 bases between them. The CDR3 has 13 residues. CDR3: CASSQDEGDGYTF. Written as DNA, the CDR3 is TGTGCCAGCAGCCAAGATGAAGGGGATGGCTACACCTTC.